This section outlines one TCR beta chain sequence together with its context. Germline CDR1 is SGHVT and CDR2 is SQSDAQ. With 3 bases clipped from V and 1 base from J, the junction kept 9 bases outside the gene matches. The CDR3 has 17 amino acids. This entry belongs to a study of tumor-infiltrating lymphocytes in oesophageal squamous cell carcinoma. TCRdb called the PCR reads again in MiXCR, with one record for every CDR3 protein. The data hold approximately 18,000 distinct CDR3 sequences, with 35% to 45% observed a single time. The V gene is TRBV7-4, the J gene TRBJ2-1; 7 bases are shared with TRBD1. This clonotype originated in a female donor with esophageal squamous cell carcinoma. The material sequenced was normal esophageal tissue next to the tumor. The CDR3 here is CASSFGRQGFSYNEQFF. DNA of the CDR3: TGTGCCAGCAGCTTCGGTCGACAGGGATTTTCCTACAATGAGCAGTTCTTC.